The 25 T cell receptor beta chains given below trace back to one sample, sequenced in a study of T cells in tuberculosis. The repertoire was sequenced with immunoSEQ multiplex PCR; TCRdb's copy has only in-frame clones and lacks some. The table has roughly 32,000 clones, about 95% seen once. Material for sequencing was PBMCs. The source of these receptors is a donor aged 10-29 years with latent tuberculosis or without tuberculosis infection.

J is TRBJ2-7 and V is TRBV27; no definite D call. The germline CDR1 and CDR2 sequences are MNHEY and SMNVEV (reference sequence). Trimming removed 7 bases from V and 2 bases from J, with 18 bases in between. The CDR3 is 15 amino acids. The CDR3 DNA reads TGTGCCAGCATCCTGCCAGATCCCCCCGCCTACGAGCAGTACTTC. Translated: CASILPDPPAYEQYF.

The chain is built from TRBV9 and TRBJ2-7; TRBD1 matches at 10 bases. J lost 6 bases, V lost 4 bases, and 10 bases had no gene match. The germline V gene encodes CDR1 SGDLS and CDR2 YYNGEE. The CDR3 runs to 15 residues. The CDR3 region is CASSPPGQGYSEQYF. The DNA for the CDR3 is TGTGCCAGCAGCCCGCCGGGACAGGGGTATAGCGAGCAGTACTTC.

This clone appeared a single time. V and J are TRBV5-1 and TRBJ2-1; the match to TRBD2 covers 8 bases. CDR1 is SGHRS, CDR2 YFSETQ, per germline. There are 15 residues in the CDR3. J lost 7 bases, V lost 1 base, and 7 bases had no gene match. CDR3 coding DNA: TGCGCCAGCAGCTTGACTAGCGGACGGTCTAATGAGCAGTTCTTC. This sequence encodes CASSLTSGRSNEQFF.

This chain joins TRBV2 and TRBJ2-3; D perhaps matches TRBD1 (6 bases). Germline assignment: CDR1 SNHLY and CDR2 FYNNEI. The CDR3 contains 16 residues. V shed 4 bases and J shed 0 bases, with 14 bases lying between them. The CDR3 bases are TGTGCCAGCAGTGGAGTCAGGGGCTTTAGCACAGATACGCAGTATTTT. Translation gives CASSGVRGFSTDTQYF.

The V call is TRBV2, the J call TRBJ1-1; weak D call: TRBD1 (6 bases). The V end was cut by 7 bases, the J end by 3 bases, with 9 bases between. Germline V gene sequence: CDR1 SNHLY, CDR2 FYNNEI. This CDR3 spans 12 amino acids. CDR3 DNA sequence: TGTGCCAGCAAGGGGGAATACACTGAAGCTTTCTTT. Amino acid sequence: CASKGEYTEAFF.

The CDR3 nucleotides are TGTGCCAGCAGCTTAGCGGGGGGGTCTGGGACCCAGTACTTC. Its translation: CASSLAGGSGTQYF. The chain combines TRBV5-4 with TRBJ2-5, with 10 bases that match TRBD2. The germline gives CDR1 SGHNT, CDR2 YYREEE (reference sequence). The length of the CDR3 is 14 residues. V shed 2 bases, J shed 7 bases, and the junction held 5 bases outside the gene matches.

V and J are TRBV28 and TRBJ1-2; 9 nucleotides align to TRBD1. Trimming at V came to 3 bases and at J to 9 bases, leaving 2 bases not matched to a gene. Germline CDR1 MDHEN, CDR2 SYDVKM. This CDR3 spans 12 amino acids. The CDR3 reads CASSFGQGSYTF. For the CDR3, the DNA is TGTGCCAGCAGTTTCGGACAGGGGAGCTACACCTTC.

The CDR3 nucleotides are TGTGCCAGCAGTTACCGGAGGAGTTCACCCCTCCACTTT. This translates into CASSYRRSSPLHF. The chain joins TRBV6-5 to TRBJ1-6; D is undetermined. Looked up from germline, CDR1 is MNHEY and CDR2 is SVGAGI. The CDR3 extends over 13 amino acids. V lost 2 bases, J lost 9 bases, and 8 bases lay in between.

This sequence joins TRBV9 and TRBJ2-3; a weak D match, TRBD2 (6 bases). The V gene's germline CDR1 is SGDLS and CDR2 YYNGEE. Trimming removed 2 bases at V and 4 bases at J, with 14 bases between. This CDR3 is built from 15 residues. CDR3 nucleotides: TGTGCCAGCAGCGTGGAGGGAGCTTCCGCAGATACGCAGTATTTT. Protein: CASSVEGASADTQYF.

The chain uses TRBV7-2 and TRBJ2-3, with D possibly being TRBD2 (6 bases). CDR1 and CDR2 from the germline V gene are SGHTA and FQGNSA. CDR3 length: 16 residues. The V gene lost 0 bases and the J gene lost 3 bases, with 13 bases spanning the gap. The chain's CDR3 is CASSLASRGRTDTQYF. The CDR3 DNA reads TGTGCCAGCAGCTTAGCGTCACGGGGGAGGACAGATACGCAGTATTTT.

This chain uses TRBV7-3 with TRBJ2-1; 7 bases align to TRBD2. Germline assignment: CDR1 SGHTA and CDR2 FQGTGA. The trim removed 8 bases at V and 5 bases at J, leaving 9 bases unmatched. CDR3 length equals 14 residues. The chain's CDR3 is CASRHVAGDNEQFF. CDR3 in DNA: TGTGCCAGCCGACACGTAGCGGGTGACAATGAGCAGTTCTTC.

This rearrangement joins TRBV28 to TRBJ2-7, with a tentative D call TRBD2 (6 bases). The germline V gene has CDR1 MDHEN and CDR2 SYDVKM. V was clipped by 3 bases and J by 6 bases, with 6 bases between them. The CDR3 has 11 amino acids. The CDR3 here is CASSLGGEQYF. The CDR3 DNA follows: TGTGCCAGCAGTTTGGGGGGCGAGCAGTACTTC. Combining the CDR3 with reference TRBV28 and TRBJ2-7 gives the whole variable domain DVKVTQSSRYLVKRTGEKVFLECVQDMDHENMFWYRQDPGLGLRLIYFSYDVKMKEKGDIPEGYSVSREKKERFSLILESASTNQTSMYLCASSLGGEQYFGPGTRLTVT.

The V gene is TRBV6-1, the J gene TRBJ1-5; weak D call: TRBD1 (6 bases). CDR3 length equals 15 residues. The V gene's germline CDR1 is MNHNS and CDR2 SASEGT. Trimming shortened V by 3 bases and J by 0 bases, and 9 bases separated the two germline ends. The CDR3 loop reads CASSEVQGSNQPQHF. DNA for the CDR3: TGTGCCAGCAGTGAGGTACAGGGTAGCAATCAGCCCCAGCATTTT.

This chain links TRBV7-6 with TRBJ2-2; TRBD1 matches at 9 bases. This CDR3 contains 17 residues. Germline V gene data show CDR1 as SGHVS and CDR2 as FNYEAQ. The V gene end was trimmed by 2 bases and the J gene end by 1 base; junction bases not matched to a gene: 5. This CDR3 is CASSLLGTGRNTGELFF. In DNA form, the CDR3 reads TGTGCCAGCAGCTTACTTGGGACAGGGCGGAACACCGGGGAGCTGTTTTTT.

CDR3 in DNA: TGTGCCAGCAGCTTAGGGGGAGCGGGAGCGGATGAGCAGTTCTTC. Translated, it gives CASSLGGAGADEQFF. The J gene is TRBJ2-1, the V gene TRBV11-3; 8 positions match TRBD2. The V and J ends lost 1 base and 8 bases, in that order; junction bases with no gene match: 7. Germline values: CDR1 SGHNT, CDR2 YENEEA. The CDR3 has 15 amino acids.

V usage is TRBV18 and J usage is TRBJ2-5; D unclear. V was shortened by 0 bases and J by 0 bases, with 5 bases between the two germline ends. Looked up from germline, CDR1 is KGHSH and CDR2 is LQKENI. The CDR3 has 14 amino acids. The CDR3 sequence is CASSPPSHQETQYF. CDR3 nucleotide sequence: TGTGCCAGCTCACCACCTTCTCACCAAGAGACCCAGTACTTC.

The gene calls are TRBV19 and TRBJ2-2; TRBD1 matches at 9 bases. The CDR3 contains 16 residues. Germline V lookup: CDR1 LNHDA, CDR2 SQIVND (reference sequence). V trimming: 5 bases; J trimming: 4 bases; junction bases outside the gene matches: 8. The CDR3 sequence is CASSVRQGGITGELFF. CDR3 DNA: TGTGCCAGTAGTGTCCGACAGGGGGGCATCACCGGGGAGCTGTTTTTT. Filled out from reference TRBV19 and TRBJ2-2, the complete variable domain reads DGGITQSPKYLFRKEGQNVTLSCEQNLNHDAMYWYRQDPGQGLRLIYYSQIVNDFQKGDIAEGYSVSREKKESFPLTVTSAQKNPTAFYLCASSVRQGGITGELFFGEGSRLTVL.

This CDR3 reads CASSITGTGADTQYF. In DNA form, the CDR3 reads TGCGCCAGCAGCATTACCGGGACAGGGGCAGATACGCAGTATTTT. The chain uses TRBV4-1 and TRBJ2-3; 10 nucleotides agree with TRBD1. This CDR3 has 15 amino acids. Germline trimming cut 5 bases from V and 4 bases from J; bases unmatched to any gene: 6. Germline lookup yields CDR1 MGHRA and CDR2 YSYEKL.

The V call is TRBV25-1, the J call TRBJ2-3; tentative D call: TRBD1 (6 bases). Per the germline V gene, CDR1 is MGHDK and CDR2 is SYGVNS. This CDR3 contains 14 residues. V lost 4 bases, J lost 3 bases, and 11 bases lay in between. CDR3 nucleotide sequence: TGTGCCAGCAGTGGGGGCAGGGGAACAGATACGCAGTATTTT. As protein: CASSGGRGTDTQYF.

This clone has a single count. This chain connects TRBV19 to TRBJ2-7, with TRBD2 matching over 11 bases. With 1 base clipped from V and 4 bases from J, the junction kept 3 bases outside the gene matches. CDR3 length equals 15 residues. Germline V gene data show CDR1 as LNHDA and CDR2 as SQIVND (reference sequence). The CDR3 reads CASSIVTSGSYEQYF. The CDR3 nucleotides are TGTGCCAGTAGTATAGTTACTAGCGGGAGTTACGAGCAGTACTTC.

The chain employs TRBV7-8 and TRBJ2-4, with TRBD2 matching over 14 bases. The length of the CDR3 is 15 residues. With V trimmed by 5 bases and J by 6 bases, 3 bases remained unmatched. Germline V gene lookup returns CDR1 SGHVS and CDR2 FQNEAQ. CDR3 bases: TGTGCCAGCAGCCTCGGACTAGCGGGAGGAAACATTCAGTACTTC. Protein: CASSLGLAGGNIQYF.

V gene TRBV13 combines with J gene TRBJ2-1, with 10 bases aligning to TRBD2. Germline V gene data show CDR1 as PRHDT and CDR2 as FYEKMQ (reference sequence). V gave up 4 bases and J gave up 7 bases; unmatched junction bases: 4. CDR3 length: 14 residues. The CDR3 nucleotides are TGTGCCAGCAGCTCGGGACTAGCGCCTAATGAGCAGTTCTTC. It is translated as CASSSGLAPNEQFF.

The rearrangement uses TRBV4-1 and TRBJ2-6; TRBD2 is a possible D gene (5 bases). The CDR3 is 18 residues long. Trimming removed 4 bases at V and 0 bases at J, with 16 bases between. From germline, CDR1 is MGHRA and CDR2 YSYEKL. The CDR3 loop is CASSPPGRAPSGANVLTF. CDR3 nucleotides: TGCGCCAGCAGCCCGCCCGGGCGGGCGCCCTCTGGGGCCAACGTCCTGACTTTC.

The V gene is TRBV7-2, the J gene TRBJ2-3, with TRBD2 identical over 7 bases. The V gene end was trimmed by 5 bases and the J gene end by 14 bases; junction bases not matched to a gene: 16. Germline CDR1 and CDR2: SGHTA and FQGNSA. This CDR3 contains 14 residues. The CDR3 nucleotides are TGTGCCAGCAGCCCCAATCGCGGGGGATACGGTTCGTATTTT. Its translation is CASSPNRGGYGSYF.

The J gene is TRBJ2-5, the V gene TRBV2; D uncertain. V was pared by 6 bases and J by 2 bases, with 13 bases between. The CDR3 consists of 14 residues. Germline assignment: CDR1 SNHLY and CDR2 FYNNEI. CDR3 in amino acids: CASSSLIEQETQYF. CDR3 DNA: TGTGCCAGCAGCTCCCTAATCGAACAAGAGACCCAGTACTTC.